This T cell receptor beta chain was recorded in a study of T cells in tuberculosis. Study information: The T cells targeted glucose monomycolate, a mycobacterial lipid, via CD1B.

The ends were cut back, 2 bases at V and 1 base at J, with 9 bases in the middle. The CDR3 runs to 15 residues. Per germline, CDR1 LGHNA and CDR2 YSLEER. Of note for this clone: Its specificity is not known.

Findings and limits, study-wide: Using the GMM-specific repertoire gave under 90% accuracy versus roughly 70% with motifs. Active tuberculosis cases were adults; controls were adolescents.

Sequencing used immunoSEQ multiplex PCR; TCRdb keeps in-frame clones, though not all of them. This table has 30,000 or so clones, 90% appearing once. The genes are TRBV4-3 and TRBJ2-1; maybe TRBD1 (6 bases). The clonotype comes from a donor aged 10-35 years with latent tuberculosis or without tuberculosis infection. The source material was PBMCs. DNA for the CDR3: TGCGCCAGCAGCCAACGGACAGAATCCTACAATGAGCAGTTCTTC. Translation gives CASSQRTESYNEQFF.